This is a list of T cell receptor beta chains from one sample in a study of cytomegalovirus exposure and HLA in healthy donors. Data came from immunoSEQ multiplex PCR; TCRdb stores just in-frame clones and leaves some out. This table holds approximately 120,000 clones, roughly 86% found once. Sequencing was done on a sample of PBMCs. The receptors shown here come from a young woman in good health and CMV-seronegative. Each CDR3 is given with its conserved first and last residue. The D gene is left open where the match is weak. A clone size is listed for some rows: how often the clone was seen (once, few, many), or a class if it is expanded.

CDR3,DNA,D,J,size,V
CASSVGQAQGILSYEQYF,TGTGCCAGCAGCGTAGGGCAGGCCCAGGGAATACTCTCCTACGAGCAGTACTTC,NA,TRBJ2-7,NA,TRBV4-2
CASSLDWGGVGYNSPLHF,TGTGCCAGCAGCTTAGATTGGGGGGGTGTAGGCTATAATTCACCCCTCCACTTT,NA,TRBJ1-6,NA,TRBV11-2
CASSLRGQEYF,TGTGCCAGCAGCTTGCGAGGACAGGAGTATTTT,TRBD1,TRBJ2-3,few,TRBV5-4
CASSEGRARGEYF,TGCGCCAGCAGTGAGGGCAGGGCACGGGGGGAGTACTTC,TRBD2,TRBJ2-7,few,TRBV10-2
CASSLDRWGRDRTYEQYF,TGTGCCAGCAGCTTAGATCGATGGGGCCGGGACAGAACCTACGAGCAGTACTTC,TRBD1,TRBJ2-7,NA,TRBV7-9
CASSARDRGSEQYF,TGTGCCAGCAGTGCCCGGGACAGGGGCTCCGAGCAGTACTTC,TRBD1,TRBJ2-7,NA,TRBV27
CASTKGGYEQYF,TGTGCCAGCACCAAAGGGGGCTACGAGCAGTACTTC,NA,TRBJ2-7,NA,TRBV6-5
CASSLAGPTYNEQFF,TGTGCCAGCAGTCTAGCGGGACCCACCTACAATGAGCAGTTCTTC,TRBD2,TRBJ2-1,NA,TRBV27
CASSLVKQETQYF,TGTGCCAGCAGTTTAGTCAAACAAGAGACCCAGTACTTC,NA,TRBJ2-5,NA,TRBV27
CASSIGSGQGLREQYF,TGTGCCAGTAGTATAGGATCGGGACAGGGTCTTCGGGAGCAGTACTTC,TRBD1,TRBJ2-7,NA,TRBV19